This T cell receptor (beta chain) originates from a study of human T cells and chemical hapten exposure. TCRdb re-derived calls from the RACE reads in MiXCR, one entry per CDR3 protein. The sample shows roughly 200,000 distinct CDR3 sequences, 24% of them seen only once. Whole-study findings and limits: After DPC sensitization, TCRs above 1 in 1000 frequency showed no change.

Time point here: patch test 3, about 24 weeks after DPC sensitization. Treatment reported: therapeutic diphenylcyclopropenone sensitization with weekly scalp DPC. The sample holds a few counts of this clonotype. What it recognizes is unknown. V was clipped by 3 bases and J by 0 bases, with 12 bases between them. This CDR3 has 16 residues. CDR1 is DFQATT, CDR2 SNEGSKA, per germline (reference sequence). The genes are TRBV20-1 and TRBJ1-6, with a weak D call TRBD1 (5 bases). The specimen was whole blood, collected in connection with sensitization to the hapten diphenylcyclopropenone (DPC). The TCR originated in a middle-aged woman with alopecia areata. Some clones in this sample may be carry-over from other donors' samples. Written as DNA, the CDR3 is TGCAGTGCTAGGTTCGGGGGGAGCTCCTATAATTCACCCCTCCACTTT. Translation gives CSARFGGSSYNSPLHF.